This TCR beta chain was recovered during a study of neurological immune-mediated disorders. This clonotype was found once. One entry per CDR3 protein, called by TCRdb with MiXCR from the 5' RACE reads. The data show 25,000 to 35,000 distinct CDR3 sequences, around 21% seen once. The sample taken for sequencing was PBMCs. This receptor was taken from an older woman in good health.

CDR3 DNA sequence: TGCAGTGCTAGAGATAGACAGGGGGCCTGGGAGACCCAGTACTTC. This sequence encodes CSARDRQGAWETQYF. V usage is TRBV20-1 and J usage is TRBJ2-5; 10 bases fit TRBD1. V lost 0 bases and J lost 5; bases outside the gene matches: 6. Germline lookup yields CDR1 DFQATT and CDR2 SNEGSKA (reference sequence). The CDR3 is 15 residues long.